This is a list of T cell receptor beta chains from one sample in a study of blood T cell repertoires in COVID-19. The assay was immunoSEQ multiplex PCR, and TCRdb's table has in-frame clones only and misses some. This table has 80,000 to 100,000 clones, 70% to 90% appearing once. Input material: peripheral blood. The receptors come from a man between 65 and 79 years old with acute or convalescent COVID-19. The CDR3 runs from the conserved cysteine through the conserved F or W. The D gene is left open where the match is weak. The size entry is marked missing in some rows and otherwise reads once, few, many or a size class.

V gene	D gene	J gene	clone size	CDR3 protein	CDR3 DNA
TRBV10-3	TRBD1	TRBJ1-6	.	CAISSGTGANSPLHF	TGTGCCATCAGTTCCGGGACAGGGGCTAATTCACCCCTCCACTTT
TRBV5-6	.	TRBJ2-5	.	CASRPGHRETQYF	TGTGCCAGCAGGCCGGGACATCGGGAGACCCAGTACTTC
TRBV7-9	.	TRBJ1-2	.	CATEAGVYGYTF	TGTGCCACCGAAGCAGGTGTCTATGGCTACACCTTC
TRBV7-5	.	TRBJ2-7	.	CATKFGYEQYF	TGTGCCACGAAGTTCGGCTACGAGCAGTACTTC
TRBV5-1	TRBD1	TRBJ2-7	.	CASSGTGVPSYEQYF	TGCGCCAGCAGCGGGACAGGGGTCCCCTCCTACGAGCAGTACTTC
TRBV28	TRBD1	TRBJ1-1	.	CASRLTGQGNTEAFF	TGTGCCAGCAGGTTAACGGGACAGGGGAACACTGAAGCTTTCTTT
TRBV9	TRBD1	TRBJ1-1	.	CASSVGVTGGTEAFF	TGTGCCAGCAGCGTAGGAGTGACAGGGGGCACTGAAGCTTTCTTT
TRBV6-5	TRBD1	TRBJ1-2	.	CASSYQTGVGYTF	TGTGCCAGCAGTTATCAAACAGGGGTCGGCTACACCTTC
TRBV5-5	.	TRBJ2-1	.	CASSLGPRDEQFF	TGTGCCAGCAGCTTGGGCCCCCGGGATGAGCAGTTCTTC
TRBV7-8	.	TRBJ1-5	.	CASSLVAGEYGQPQHF	TGTGCCAGCAGCTTAGTCGCAGGGGAATACGGTCAGCCCCAGCATTTT
TRBV7-9	TRBD1	TRBJ1-5	once	CASSPGTGSNQPQHF	TGTGCCAGCAGCCCTGGGACAGGTAGCAATCAGCCCCAGCATTTT
TRBV7-2	TRBD1	TRBJ2-5	.	CASSPVGQGETQYF	TGTGCCAGCAGCCCCGTCGGACAGGGAGAGACCCAGTACTTC
TRBV6-5	TRBD2	TRBJ2-7	.	CASTRGLAASYEQYF	TGTGCCAGCACCCGTGGACTAGCGGCCTCCTACGAGCAGTACTTC
TRBV6-5	.	TRBJ2-1	once	CASIPAGVGEQFF	TGTGCCAGCATCCCAGCCGGGGTTGGGGAGCAGTTCTTC
TRBV5-4	.	TRBJ2-3	.	CASSRDSADTQYF	TGTGCCAGCAGTAGGGACTCCGCGGATACGCAGTATTTT
TRBV18	TRBD1	TRBJ1-6	.	CASSPAKGAGSPLHF	TGTGCCAGCTCACCAGCTAAGGGGGCCGGTTCACCCCTCCACTTT
TRBV11-1	TRBD1	TRBJ1-2	.	CASSLDRGGGYGYTF	TGTGCCAGCAGCTTGGACAGGGGCGGTGGCTATGGCTACACCTTC
TRBV28	.	TRBJ1-4	.	CASRSTPELEKLFF	TGTGCCAGCAGGAGTACACCGGAGTTGGAAAAACTGTTTTTT
TRBV27	TRBD1	TRBJ1-3	.	CASSLAGGTGNTIYF	TGTGCCAGCAGTTTAGCAGGGGGCACGGGAAACACCATATATTTT
TRBV6-2/TRBV6-3	TRBD1	TRBJ1-2	.	CASSTGQGRSYGYTF	TGTGCCAGCAGTACTGGACAGGGGCGCTCCTATGGCTACACCTTC
TRBV3-1/TRBV3-2	TRBD1	TRBJ2-5	few	CASSRSTLGGGEGTQYF	TGTGCCAGCAGCCGATCGACTTTAGGGGGCGGAGAAGGGACCCAGTACTTC
TRBV29-1	.	TRBJ1-2	.	CSPRDYLSLYYGYTF	TGCAGCCCCCGGGACTACCTTTCCCTTTACTATGGCTACACCTTC
TRBV5-4	TRBD1	TRBJ2-1	.	CASRGQGSYNEQFF	TGTGCCAGCAGGGGACAGGGCTCCTACAATGAGCAGTTCTTC
TRBV7-8	TRBD1	TRBJ2-5	few	CASSSRDSPRLTQYF	TGTGCCAGCAGCTCCCGGGACAGTCCCCGATTGACCCAGTACTTC
TRBV3-1/TRBV3-2	TRBD1	TRBJ1-6	.	CASSATGGGSPLHF	TGTGCCAGCAGCGCAACAGGGGGCGGATCACCCCTCCACTTT
TRBV28	TRBD1	TRBJ2-2	.	CASRPRGQLNTGELFF	TGTGCCAGCCGACCCAGGGGACAGTTGAACACCGGGGAGCTGTTTTTT
TRBV3-1/TRBV3-2	TRBD1	TRBJ1-1	.	CASSQLGTGVQNTEAFF	TGTGCCAGCAGCCAATTAGGGACAGGTGTCCAGAACACTGAAGCTTTCTTT
TRBV10-3	TRBD2	TRBJ2-3	.	CATGPGTSGGTDTQYF	TGTGCCACCGGCCCCGGGACTAGCGGAGGCACAGATACGCAGTATTTT
TRBV12-5	.	TRBJ1-6	.	CASGLVAQGGWSPPLHF	TGTGCTAGTGGTTTGGTTGCCCAGGGAGGCTGGTCGCCACCCCTCCACTTT
TRBV29-1	.	TRBJ1-3	.	CSVFLGNTIYF	TGCAGCGTTTTTCTAGGAAACACCATATATTTT
TRBV3-1/TRBV3-2	.	TRBJ1-4	.	CASRRGEKLFF	TGTGCCAGTCGGCGGGGCGAAAAACTGTTTTTT
TRBV28	TRBD1	TRBJ1-2	.	CASSDAGGRYGYTF	TGTGCCAGCAGTGACGCAGGGGGCAGGTATGGCTACACCTTC
TRBV3-1/TRBV3-2	TRBD2	TRBJ2-4	.	CASSQDRGREKNIQYF	TGTGCCAGCAGCCAAGATCGGGGGAGGGAGAAAAACATTCAGTACTTC
TRBV5-1	.	TRBJ1-1	.	CASSADRNTEAFF	TGCGCCAGCAGCGCGGACAGGAACACTGAAGCTTTCTTT
TRBV5-4	TRBD1	TRBJ1-2	once	CASSLGGGQANYGYTF	TGTGCCAGCAGCTTGGGCGGGGGACAGGCTAACTATGGCTACACCTTC
TRBV5-4	TRBD1	TRBJ2-3	.	CASSPGQGITDTQYF	TGTGCCAGCAGCCCGGGACAGGGGATAACAGATACGCAGTATTTT
TRBV5-6	.	TRBJ2-7	once	CASSWGQGFSYEQYF	TGTGCCAGCAGCTGGGGGCAGGGATTCTCCTACGAGCAGTACTTC
TRBV2	.	TRBJ1-5	.	CASSEEQANQPQHF	TGTGCCAGCAGTGAAGAACAGGCAAATCAGCCCCAGCATTTT
TRBV28	.	TRBJ2-5	.	CASSKTGSGDRETQYF	TGTGCCAGCAGTAAAACAGGGTCTGGGGATCGGGAGACCCAGTACTTC
TRBV29-1	.	TRBJ1-3	.	CSVDGGTSGNTIYF	TGCAGCGTCGACGGCGGAACCTCTGGAAACACCATATATTTT
TRBV30	.	TRBJ2-5	.	CAWSRVQETQYF	TGTGCCTGGAGTCGCGTCCAAGAGACCCAGTACTTC
TRBV11-1	TRBD2	TRBJ2-3	.	CASSLASGDTDTQYF	TGTGCCAGCAGCTTAGCCAGCGGGGACACAGATACGCAGTATTTT
TRBV5-4	.	TRBJ1-6	.	CASSLEPGSSYNSPLHF	TGTGCCAGCAGCTTGGAGCCAGGGTCCTCCTATAATTCACCCCTCCACTTT
TRBV12-3/TRBV12-4	.	TRBJ1-4	.	CASSLKGGKLFF	TGTGCCAGCAGTTTAAAGGGAGGGAAACTGTTTTTT
TRBV4-2	TRBD2	TRBJ2-5	.	CASSQGTSGGHQETQYF	TGTGCCAGCAGCCAAGGGACTAGCGGGGGTCACCAAGAGACCCAGTACTTC
TRBV7-9	TRBD1	TRBJ1-2	.	CASSLLQGIYGYTF	TGTGCCAGCAGCTTACTACAGGGGATTTATGGCTACACCTTC
TRBV9	TRBD2	TRBJ2-5	.	CASSVGTSGAYQETQYF	TGTGCCAGCAGCGTCGGGACTAGCGGGGCCTACCAAGAGACCCAGTACTTC
TRBV19	.	TRBJ2-3	.	CASTTSLAGTDTQYF	TGTGCCAGTACCACTAGCTTGGCGGGCACAGATACGCAGTATTTT
TRBV10-2	.	TRBJ2-6	once	CASSVLSGANVLTF	TGCGCCAGCAGTGTCCTCTCTGGGGCCAACGTCCTGACTTTC
TRBV2	.	TRBJ2-3	.	CASSEAERRSTDTQYF	TGTGCCAGCAGTGAAGCGGAGAGGCGGAGCACAGATACGCAGTATTTT